A single sample is the source of the 26 T cell receptor beta chains below, sequenced in a study of Graves' ophthalmopathy and Graves' hyperthyroidism. Using RNA transcripts, the TCR beta CDR3 regions were amplified. The authors performed first-round RT-PCR with HTBI primers and then a second-round multiplex PCR. TCRdb fed the multiplex PCR reads into MiXCR, producing one record per CDR3 protein. Among about 590,000 distinct CDR3 sequences listed, roughly 40% were seen once. Sequenced: peripheral blood or thyroid tissue (not recorded which). The receptors originated from an adult man with Graves' hyperthyroidism.

The rearrangement links TRBV7-9 to TRBJ1-6; TRBD1 matches at 9 bases. This CDR3 has 16 amino acids. Germline-derived CDR1 and CDR2 are SEHNR and FQNEAQ (reference sequence). J lost 10 bases, V lost 2 bases, and 9 bases had no gene match. As DNA, the CDR3 is TGTGCCAGCAGCTTAACAGCTGGGACAGGGAGCTCACCCCTCCACTTT. This codes for CASSLTAGTGSSPLHF.

Many counts were recorded for this clonotype. The chain employs TRBV7-9 and TRBJ2-2, with TRBD1 matching 7 bases. The CDR3 is 16 amino acids. Looked up from germline, CDR1 is SEHNR and CDR2 is FQNEAQ (reference sequence). Unmatched junction bases numbered 10, after V lost 5 bases and J lost 4 bases. Written as DNA, the CDR3 is TGTGCCAGCAGCCGGGGACAGTACGATACCACCGGGGAGCTGTTTTTT. It codes for CASSRGQYDTTGELFF.

The chain has TRBV7-2 and TRBJ1-2; D is possibly TRBD1 (6 bases). CDR1 and CDR2 (germline): SGHTA, FQGNSA. The CDR3 contains 14 residues. Trimming cost V 1 base and J 8 bases, with 14 bases left between them. In DNA form, the CDR3 reads TGTGCCAGCAGCTTAGACGGCCTTACAGGGGGCTACACCTTC. Its translation: CASSLDGLTGGYTF.

This clonotype was picked up many times. This rearrangement joins TRBV2 to TRBJ1-2; the D is unclear. The CDR3 runs to 14 residues. Germline V gene data show CDR1 as SNHLY and CDR2 as FYNNEI. Deletions cut 6 bases from V and 5 bases from J, with 16 bases between. The CDR3 nucleotides are TGTGCCAGCAGCGATTCGGGGTTTCGATATGGCTACACCTTC. Encoded protein: CASSDSGFRYGYTF.

This clonotype appeared many times. This chain uses TRBV20-1 with TRBJ1-1; D perhaps matches TRBD1 (6 bases). The CDR3 totals 13 residues. Trimming shortened V by 3 bases and J by 4 bases, and 12 bases separated the two germline ends. Per the germline V gene, CDR1 is DFQATT and CDR2 is SNEGSKA (reference sequence). This CDR3 reads CSASWGGRTEAFF. The CDR3 nucleotides are TGCAGTGCTAGTTGGGGGGGGCGCACTGAAGCTTTCTTT.

At least ten counts were recorded for this clonotype. The chain employs TRBV7-6 and TRBJ2-7, with 7 bases aligning to TRBD2. V lost 1 base, J lost 7 bases, and 7 bases stayed unmatched. The CDR3 is 14 amino acids. CDR1 SGHVS and CDR2 FNYEAQ come from the germline V gene. The CDR3 bases are TGTGCCAGCAGCTTAGGCGGGGGATCAGGGGAGCAGTACTTC. Translating it yields CASSLGGGSGEQYF.

The chain has TRBV7-9 and TRBJ2-3; possible D gene TRBD2, 6 bases. This CDR3 contains 17 residues. Germline lookup yields CDR1 SEHNR and CDR2 FQNEAQ (reference sequence). V was shortened by 0 bases and J by 10 bases, with 23 bases between the two germline ends. Here the CDR3 reads CASSLAVGGIIAPSQYF. The CDR3 DNA sequence: TGTGCCAGCAGCTTAGCAGTCGGCGGGATCATTGCCCCATCGCAGTATTTT.

This clonotype appeared many times. J is TRBJ2-5 and V is TRBV5-6; D ambiguous. V was pared by 1 base and J by 0 bases, with 7 bases between. The CDR3 spans 14 residues. CDR1 and CDR2 (germline): SGHDT, YYEEEE. The CDR3 nucleotides are TGTGCCAGCAGCTTGTTGCTCGACCAAGAGACCCAGTACTTC. Protein: CASSLLLDQETQYF.

This clonotype was seen a handful of times. The gene calls are TRBV4-1 and TRBJ2-2, with 8 bases fitting TRBD1. This CDR3 is 13 amino acids long. Germline V gives CDR1 MGHRA, CDR2 YSYEKL. The J segment lost 5 bases and the V segment lost 8 bases, leaving 4 bases of the junction unmatched. The CDR3 bases are TGCGCCAGCGGAAGACAGGGGACCGGGGAGCTGTTTTTT. Translated: CASGRQGTGELFF.

This clonotype was found many times. The chain couples TRBV15 to TRBJ2-7; TRBD1 aligns across 9 bases. The germline V gene encodes CDR1 LNHNV and CDR2 YYDKDF (reference sequence). Trimming removed 1 base from V and 5 bases from J; junction bases left unmatched: 6. This CDR3 has 15 residues. CDR3 DNA: TGTGCCACCAGCAGAGGGGGGACAGGGACCCACGAGCAGTACTTC. Encoded protein: CATSRGGTGTHEQYF.

The genes are TRBV20-1 and TRBJ2-5; 7 bases are a match to TRBD2. CDR1 is DFQATT, CDR2 SNEGSKA, per germline (reference sequence). The CDR3 has 11 residues. Trimming at V came to 6 bases and at J to 9 bases, leaving 7 bases not matched to a gene. CDR3 sequence reads: CSALGGGSQYF. The CDR3 bases are TGCAGTGCCCTGGGGGGAGGGTCCCAGTACTTC.

The chain recombines TRBV20-1 with TRBJ2-7; 8 bases are shared with TRBD2. The J call is in doubt because the DNA end fits TRBJ2-1 better. The CDR3 totals 12 residues. Germline CDR1 is DFQATT and CDR2 is SNEGSKA (reference sequence). In DNA, the CDR3 is TGCAGTGAGCGGGGGACCTACAATGAGCAGTTCTTC. Translation: CSERGTYNEQFF.

In this sample, this clonotype turned up a few times. The rearrangement joins TRBV19 to TRBJ1-3, with 9 nucleotides matching TRBD1. CDR1 is LNHDA, CDR2 SQIVND, per germline (reference sequence). The CDR3 has 19 residues. V lost 3 bases and J lost 4; bases outside the gene matches: 16. The CDR3, as DNA: TGTGCCAGTAGTATTCATTCGCCCGCCGGGACAGGGATAGGAAACACCATATATTTT. This gives the protein CASSIHSPAGTGIGNTIYF.

J is TRBJ2-5 and V is TRBV7-2, with a weak D call TRBD2 (7 bases). The CDR3 spans 15 residues. From germline, CDR1 is SGHTA and CDR2 FQGNSA. Trimming took off 2 bases at V and 5 bases at J, with 15 bases between the two ends. The DNA of the CDR3 is TGTGCCAGCAGCTTATGGGGAGGGGGGCGTGAGACCCAGTACTTC. This sequence encodes CASSLWGGGRETQYF.

This clonotype was observed at least ten times. The rearrangement links TRBV20-1 to TRBJ1-4; D not certain. The ends were cut back, 5 bases at V and 1 base at J, with 8 bases in the middle. CDR1 is DFQATT, CDR2 SNEGSKA, per germline (reference sequence). The CDR3 is 13 amino acids. The DNA for the CDR3 is TGCAGTGCTCCGGACGTAACTAATGAAAAACTGTTTTTT. It codes for CSAPDVTNEKLFF.

In this sample, this clonotype turned up many times. The chain combines TRBV29-1 with TRBJ1-2; no reliable D call. CDR1 is SQVTM and CDR2 is ANQGSEA in the germline V gene. The germline V and J ends were trimmed by 6 bases and 0 bases, with 20 bases remaining between them. This CDR3 has 16 amino acids. The CDR3 sequence is CSVAPLTAGTNYGYTF. CDR3 nucleotide sequence: TGCAGCGTCGCCCCCCTAACGGCGGGAACTAACTATGGCTACACCTTC. The full variable domain, rest sourced from reference TRBV29-1 and TRBJ1-2, is SAVISQKPSRDICQRGTSLTIQCQVDSQVTMMFWYRQQPGQSLTLIATANQGSEATYESGFVIDKFPISRPNLTFSTLTVSNMSPEDSSIYLCSVAPLTAGTNYGYTFGSGTRLTVV.

The chain employs TRBV6-1 and TRBJ2-3, with TRBD1 matching over 10 bases. Per germline, CDR1 MNHNS and CDR2 SASEGT. This CDR3 has 15 residues. With 4 bases clipped from V and 4 bases from J, the junction kept 5 bases outside the gene matches. CDR3 loop: CASSVDRGRPDTQYF. DNA for the CDR3: TGTGCCAGCAGTGTAGACAGGGGGCGTCCAGATACGCAGTATTTT.

The chain has TRBV7-8 and TRBJ2-7, with D unresolved. Germline V gene sequence: CDR1 SGHVS, CDR2 FQNEAQ. V lost 6 bases, J lost 2 bases, and 26 bases lay in between. The CDR3 runs to 18 residues. The CDR3 DNA reads TGTGCCAGCAGTTTCCTCCTATTCCAACAAATAGGACCCTACGAGCAGTACTTC. It specifies CASSFLLFQQIGPYEQYF.

J is TRBJ1-2 and V is TRBV29-1; 8 positions agree with TRBD1. CDR1 is SQVTM and CDR2 is ANQGSEA in the germline V gene. This CDR3 is 12 amino acids long. The V segment lost 4 bases and the J segment 6 bases; nucleotides outside the gene matches: 4. The CDR3 DNA is TGCAGCGTTGGGACAGGGCAAAATGGCTACACCTTC. It is translated as CSVGTGQNGYTF.

In this sample, this clonotype turned up many times. The CDR3 nucleotides read TGCAGCGTTACAGGGGGCATGTGGCAAGAGACCCAGTACTTC. Its translation: CSVTGGMWQETQYF. The chain uses TRBV29-1 and TRBJ2-5; 9 positions agree with TRBD1. The CDR3 extends over 14 amino acids. Trimming at V came to 5 bases and at J to 2 bases, leaving 6 bases not matched to a gene. CDR1 and CDR2 from the germline V gene are SQVTM and ANQGSEA.

This clonotype was recorded at least ten times. This chain links TRBV4-1 with TRBJ1-2; D remains unclear. CDR1 is MGHRA, CDR2 YSYEKL, per germline. The CDR3 runs 13 residues. Trimming removed 3 bases from V and 4 bases from J, with 9 bases in between. CDR3: CASSQGTVYGYTF. CDR3 DNA sequence: TGCGCCAGCAGCCAGGGCACAGTCTATGGCTACACCTTC.

The chain recombines TRBV29-1 with TRBJ1-2; D may be TRBD1 (6 bases). Germline CDR1 and CDR2: SQVTM and ANQGSEA. With 8 bases removed from V and 6 bases from J, the gap between germline ends came to 25 bases. This CDR3 comprises 15 residues. The CDR3 DNA reads TGCAGCATTTTCGGAACAGGGTTGGAGACCCATGGCTACACCTTC. It specifies CSIFGTGLETHGYTF.

In its sample, this clonotype was seen many times. The chain recombines TRBV13 with TRBJ1-1, with 9 positions matching TRBD1. The CDR3 sequence is 15 residues long. J gave up 4 bases and V 4 bases, and 7 bases lay outside the gene matches. CDR1 is PRHDT, CDR2 FYEKMQ, per germline (reference sequence). CDR3 sequence (DNA): TGTGCCAGCAGCTCCCTTCCGGGACAGGGCACTGAAGCTTTCTTT. Protein product: CASSSLPGQGTEAFF.

This clonotype came up many times. This sequence joins TRBV11-2 and TRBJ1-5; D might be TRBD1 (5 bases). The CDR3 spans 15 residues. Trimming removed 3 bases from V and 3 bases from J, with 12 bases in between. The germline gives CDR1 SGHAT, CDR2 FQNNGV. CDR3 protein: CASSFRGLLNQPQHF. CDR3 DNA: TGTGCCAGCAGCTTTAGGGGACTCCTCAATCAGCCCCAGCATTTT.

The CDR3 is CATSTGGQLFF. Here the CDR3 DNA reads TGTGCCACCAGCACCGGGGGGCAACTGTTTTTT. V is TRBV15 and J is TRBJ1-4; D perhaps matches TRBD1 (6 bases). The CDR3 totals 11 residues. V lost 4 bases and J 12 bases, leaving 9 bases between the germline ends. Germline V gene data show CDR1 as LNHNV and CDR2 as YYDKDF (reference sequence).

This clonotype was counted a few times. The V and J genes are TRBV7-9 and TRBJ2-7, with 13 nucleotides matching TRBD2. J lost 5 bases, V lost 7 bases, and 11 bases had no gene match. This CDR3 has 16 amino acids. The germline CDR1 and CDR2 sequences are SEHNR and FQNEAQ (reference sequence). DNA of the CDR3: TGTGCCAGCACCTCAACTAGCGGGAGGGCTGTCGACGAGCAGTACTTC. It is translated as CASTSTSGRAVDEQYF.